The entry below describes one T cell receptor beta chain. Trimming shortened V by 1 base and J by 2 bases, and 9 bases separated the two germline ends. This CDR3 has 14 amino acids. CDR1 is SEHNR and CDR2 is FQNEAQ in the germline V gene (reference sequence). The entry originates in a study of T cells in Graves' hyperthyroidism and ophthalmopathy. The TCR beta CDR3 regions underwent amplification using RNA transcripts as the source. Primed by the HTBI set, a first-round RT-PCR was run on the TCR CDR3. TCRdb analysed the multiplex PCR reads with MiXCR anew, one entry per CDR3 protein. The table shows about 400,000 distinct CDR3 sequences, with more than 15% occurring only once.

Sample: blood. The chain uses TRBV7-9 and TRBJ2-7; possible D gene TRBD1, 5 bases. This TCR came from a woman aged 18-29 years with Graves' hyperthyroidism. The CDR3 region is CASSLVGQTYEQYF. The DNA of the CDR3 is TGTGCCAGCAGCTTAGTAGGACAAACCTACGAGCAGTACTTC. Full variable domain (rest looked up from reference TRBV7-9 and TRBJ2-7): DTGVSQNPRHKITKRGQNVTFRCDPISEHNRLYWYRQTLGQGPEFLTYFQNEAQLEKSRLLSDRFSAERPKGSFSTLEIQRTEQGDSAMYLCASSLVGQTYEQYFGPGTRLTVT.